This T cell receptor (beta chain) is from a study of OX40 agonist ivuxolimab in advanced cancers. This clone was recorded once. Sequencing was performed with immunoSEQ multiplex PCR; in TCRdb, only in-frame clones are kept and a portion is missing. The sample lists approximately 90,000 clones; around nine tenths were seen once. V lost 0 bases, J lost 3 bases, and 11 bases lay in between. Per germline, CDR1 SGHTA and CDR2 FQGNSA. This CDR3 comprises 15 residues. The source is an adult with an advanced solid tumor such as melanoma, head and neck, liver or kidney cancer. The V gene is TRBV7-2, the J gene TRBJ2-5; D is unresolved. This sample comprised CD4+ or CD8+ T cells sorted from blood, obtained in a trial of the OX40 agonist ivuxolimab. CDR3 DNA sequence: TGTGCCAGCAGCTTAGCAGAGCAGACGAAAGAGACCCAGTACTTC. Its protein product is CASSLAEQTKETQYF.